This TCR beta chain was documented in a study of blood T cell repertoires in COVID-19. About the research overall: PBMCs, B-cell-depleted T cells, or T cells provided the cDNA or gDNA that made up the material.

In the authors' methods: Amplification of reference gene primers provided the estimated nucleated cell counts. Data came from immunoSEQ multiplex PCR; TCRdb stores just in-frame clones and leaves some out. V, J and clone size are those of that table, while D and trimming were read from the DNA. There are approximately 97,000 clones in the sample; 88% occur only once, and approximately 2% lies in the top ten. Germline V lookup: CDR1 KGHSH, CDR2 LQKENI. This CDR3 is 14 amino acids long. Trimming removed 6 bases at V and 7 bases at J, with 16 bases between. This clone occurred once. Sequencing was performed on peripheral blood. The chain has TRBV18 and TRBJ2-1; maybe TRBD2 (6 bases). This sequence originates from a man between 45 and 60 years old with COVID-19, enrolled during active disease. The CDR3 bases are TGTGCCAGCTCTAGATCTAGCGCCAGGAATGAGCAGTTCTTC. This encodes CASSRSSARNEQFF.